Below are 2 T cell receptor beta chains sequenced from a single sample in a study of cytomegalovirus exposure and HLA in healthy donors. Clones were read by immunoSEQ multiplex PCR, and TCRdb kept only the in-frame ones, dropping some. This sample has some 150,000 clones; around nine tenths occur once, and the top ten carry 2% to 3%. Sequencing input: PBMCs. Receptor source: a man in his late teens or twenties in good health and CMV-seropositive.

The chain has TRBV6-7 and TRBJ1-4; 10 positions agree with TRBD1. TRBV6-7 is reported as an ORF; its role is uncertain. V gave up 2 bases and J gave up 1 base; unmatched junction bases: 10. The CDR3 length is 19 residues. CDR3 sequence reads: CASSYPPGTGVITNEKLFF. DNA for the CDR3: TGTGCCAGCAGTTACCCACCGGGGACAGGGGTGATAACTAATGAAAAACTGTTTTTT.

The rearrangement links TRBV5-6 to TRBJ2-7; the match to TRBD2 covers 10 bases. The germline V gene has CDR1 SGHDT and CDR2 YYEEEE. This CDR3 contains 15 residues. The junction had 10 bases not matched to a gene; V was cut back by 4 bases and J by 6 bases. CDR3 nucleotides: TGTGCCAGCAGCCCCGGTAGTAGCGGGGGGTTCGAGCAGTACTTC. It encodes CASSPGSSGGFEQYF.